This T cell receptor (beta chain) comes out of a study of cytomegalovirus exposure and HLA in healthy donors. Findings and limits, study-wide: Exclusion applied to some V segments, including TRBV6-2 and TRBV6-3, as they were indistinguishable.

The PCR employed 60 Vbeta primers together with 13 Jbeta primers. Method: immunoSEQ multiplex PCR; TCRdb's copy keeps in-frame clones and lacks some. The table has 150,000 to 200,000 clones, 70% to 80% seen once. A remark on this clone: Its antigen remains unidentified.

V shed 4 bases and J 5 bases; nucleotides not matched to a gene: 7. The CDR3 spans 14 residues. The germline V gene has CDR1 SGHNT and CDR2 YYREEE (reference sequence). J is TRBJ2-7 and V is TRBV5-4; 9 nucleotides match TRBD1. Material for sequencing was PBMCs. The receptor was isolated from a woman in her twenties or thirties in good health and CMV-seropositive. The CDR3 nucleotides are TGTGCCAGCAGCCGCGGGACAGGGTATCACGAGCAGTACTTC. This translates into CASSRGTGYHEQYF.